This record looks at one T cell receptor (beta chain) sequence and its context. Its antigen is still unknown. Per-base qualities were not stored, and no clone one base away is much larger. The CDR3 regions of human TCRbeta chains were analyzed by immunosequencing. The authors' pipeline ran thus. Repertoire TCRs were checked for matches against a reference library of SARS-CoV-2-specific TCRs that had been generated using the MIRA antigen-specificity platform. Breadth was defined as the fraction of unique TCRs that were SARS-CoV-2-associated, and depth was defined as the fraction of total T cells that were SARS-CoV-2-associated. Using the MIRA data, each spike-specific TCR was assigned both to the spike region to which the TCR was reactive and to a CD4 or CD8 class. Log10-transformed breadth and depth values were compared by one-way ANOVA with Sidak's multiple comparisons tests. This immuneACCESS table, as held by TCRdb, lists in-frame sequences with V and J called but not all clones. Of the missing ones, under half trace to an unresolved V gene in checked studies; the others have no known cause. V, J and clone size were drawn from that table, and D and trimming were deduced from the DNA. In this sample the table shows some 190,000 clones, around 94% of which occur a single time. Jointly, the top ten make up over 1% of the sample.

The time point label, as the study defines it: baseline before first vaccination. Vaccinee samples came from UK trials COV001 and COV002, including a single-blind randomized controlled phase 2/3 trial of AZD1222 (ChAdOx1 nCoV-19) in healthy adults. For TCRbeta chain sequencing, PBMC samples from trial participants were taken at day 0 and at day 28 after the second dose. The data originate from a study of T cell responses to AZD1222 COVID-19 vaccine (dated by TCRdb to the early 2020s). About the investigation overall: AZD1222 recipients given second doses at about 4 weeks or at about 12 weeks were pooled, since spike-specific TCR depth and breadth were not found to differ between the two schedules. TCR sequencing covered some 240 trial participants: roughly 200 given two doses of AZD1222 and some 25 given two doses of MenACWY control vaccine. Enrollment into the trials was organized by age into subgroups of 18-55, 56-69 and 70-plus years, and those subgroups contained about 150, 27 and 61 TCR-sequenced participants, respectively.

What the research found in general, with its limitations: Nearly half of unique spike-specific TCRs reportedly recognized epitopes outside regions mutated in the B.1.351 and B.1.1.7 variants. No day 14 peak-response samples were available, so repertoires were characterized only after the peak T cell response. The 56-69-year group was small, and its depth increase did not reach significance, likely because of low power. The vaccine-associated CD4 TCRs covered the entire spike protein, and the dominant responses fell in regions 160-218 and 743-854. Most participants were white British and females outnumbered males, and the authors suggested that clonal diversity may have been underestimated. Conclusions about previously exposed vaccinees are limited because only five to seven AZD1222 recipients were SARS-CoV-2 seropositive at baseline. A significant rise in spike-specific TCR breadth and depth was observed after two AZD1222 doses relative to day 0 and relative to MenACWY recipients.

V has 0 bases trimmed and J has 12 bases trimmed; junction bases matching no gene number 7. CDR1 LGHNA and CDR2 YSLEER were looked up in the germline V gene. CDR3 length: 16 amino acids, cysteine to phenylalanine. Only the CDR3 portion is preserved as DNA: 48 bases, with reading frame beginning at the first base. Recombination connected TRBV4-3 to TRBJ1-6; 11 bases in between match TRBD1. The sequences come from peripheral blood, collected on day 0 of AZD1222 vaccination. The receptor was derived from an adult in good health. The CDR3 is CASSQDTGTGGRPLHF. Read as DNA, the sequence is TGCGCCAGCAGCCAAGATACCGGGACAGGGGGTAGACCCCTCCACTTT.